This passage covers 27 T cell receptor beta chains from one sample sequenced in a study of blood T cell repertoires in COVID-19 (dated by TCRdb to the early 2020s). Receptor libraries were prepared by the immunoSEQ multiplex PCR assay. Drawn from immuneACCESS, this table holds only the in-frame rearrangements with V and J called that TCRdb kept. Clones are partly lost; checked studies trace under half to an unresolved V gene and leave the rest unexplained. In this sample the table shows roughly 34,000 clones, about nine tenths of which occur a single time. More than 8% of the sample is held by the ten biggest clonotypes. Source material: peripheral blood. These receptor sequences come from a human donor with active COVID-19. The donor label of this sample is uncertain.

This clone was seen only once. CDR3 DNA: TGCAGTGCTGGTGAGGAGCGGCAAGAGACCCAGTACTTC. Protein sequence: CSAGEERQETQYF. The chain has TRBV20-1 and TRBJ2-5, with a weak D call TRBD2 (5 bases). Trimming took off 5 bases at V and 2 bases at J, with 12 bases between the two ends. CDR3 size: 13 residues. From germline, CDR1 is DFQATT and CDR2 SNEGSKA (reference sequence).

This clone came up once. This chain joins TRBV5-1 and TRBJ2-1, with TRBD2 matching 7 bases. The V and J ends lost 2 bases and 3 bases, in that order; junction bases with no gene match: 5. The CDR3 consists of 15 residues. The germline gives CDR1 SGHRS, CDR2 YFSETQ. The CDR3, as DNA: TGCGCCAGCAGCTTTCCTAGCGGCTTCTACAATGAGCAGTTCTTC. Amino acids: CASSFPSGFYNEQFF.

This chain joins TRBV6-2 or TRBV6-3 and TRBJ2-5, with TRBD1 matching 9 bases. There are 15 residues in the CDR3. V shed 6 bases and J 0 bases; nucleotides not matched to a gene: 5. Per germline, CDR1 MNHEY and CDR2 SVGEGT. In DNA form, the CDR3 reads TGTGCCAGCAGCCACGGGACAGGGAACCAAGAGACCCAGTACTTC. Its translation: CASSHGTGNQETQYF.

V is TRBV2 and J is TRBJ2-2; D not resolved. Germline-derived CDR1 and CDR2 are SNHLY and FYNNEI. Trimming removed 7 bases at V and 3 bases at J, with 9 bases between. This CDR3 comprises 13 residues. Here the CDR3 DNA reads TGTGCCAGCACGCCAGGTTACACCGGGGAGCTGTTTTTT. It specifies CASTPGYTGELFF.

The V and J genes are TRBV13 and TRBJ2-1, with 8 bases aligning to TRBD2. The CDR3 runs to 17 residues. V trimming: 3 bases; J trimming: 0 bases; junction bases outside the gene matches: 7. In germline, CDR1 is PRHDT, CDR2 FYEKMQ (reference sequence). CDR3: CASSFLSGGLSYNEQFF. The CDR3 DNA sequence: TGTGCCAGCAGCTTTTTAAGCGGGGGCCTCTCCTACAATGAGCAGTTCTTC.

This sequence joins TRBV6-1 and TRBJ1-4; no reliable D call. Germline-derived CDR1 and CDR2 are MNHNS and SASEGT. V lost 3 bases to trimming and J lost 7 bases, with 18 bases between them. The CDR3 is 16 residues long. The CDR3, as DNA: TGTGCCAGCAGTGAGGACCCCCAAGAGGGTGGTGAAAAACTGTTTTTT. Residues: CASSEDPQEGGEKLFF.

CDR3 amino acids: CASSLLSGRGETQYF. CDR3 nucleotides: TGTGCCAGCTCGCTACTTAGCGGGAGAGGAGAGACCCAGTACTTC. This sequence joins TRBV18 and TRBJ2-5, with 9 nucleotides matching TRBD2. V was pared by 6 bases and J by 4 bases, with 9 bases of the junction left unmatched. The CDR3 extends over 15 amino acids. Germline loops: CDR1 KGHSH, CDR2 LQKENI.

The V call is TRBV5-1, the J call TRBJ2-5; D is possibly TRBD2 (6 bases). The CDR3 is 14 residues long. Germline CDR1 SGHRS, CDR2 YFSETQ. The V gene lost 4 bases and the J gene lost 3 bases, with 13 bases spanning the gap. The CDR3 is CASSQGTFEETQYF. The CDR3 nucleotides are TGCGCCAGCAGCCAAGGGACTTTTGAAGAGACCCAGTACTTC.

V usage is TRBV3-1 (or the pseudogene TRBV3-2) and J usage is TRBJ2-1, with a possible D match to TRBD1 (5 bases). There are 14 residues in the CDR3. Germline CDR1 and CDR2: LGHDT and YNNKEL (reference sequence). V was clipped by 3 bases and J by 8 bases, with 14 bases between them. DNA of the CDR3: TGTGCCAGCAGCCAGACCTTACAGGTTGATGAGCAGTTCTTC. Its translation: CASSQTLQVDEQFF.

The CDR3 region is CASSPPTGGTNQPQHF. The CDR3 DNA is TGTGCCAGCAGTCCTCCAACAGGGGGCACCAATCAGCCCCAGCATTTT. The gene calls are TRBV28 and TRBJ1-5; 9 nucleotides match TRBD1. The CDR3 runs 16 residues. The germline gives CDR1 MDHEN, CDR2 SYDVKM. The V segment lost 5 bases and the J segment 3 bases; nucleotides outside the gene matches: 8.

The rearrangement uses TRBV10-1 and TRBJ1-1; D uncertain. This CDR3 has 13 residues. Deletions cut 7 bases from V and 1 base from J, with 10 bases between. CDR1 WNHNN and CDR2 SYGVQD come from the germline V gene (reference sequence). The CDR3 sequence: CASTAAGNTEAFF. The CDR3 DNA follows: TGCGCCAGCACGGCGGCCGGGAACACTGAAGCTTTCTTT.

V is TRBV7-5 and J is TRBJ1-2; no check of the table's D call, TRBD1, against the DNA was made. TRBV7-5 constitutes a pseudogene. The length of the CDR3 is 17 residues. The CDR3 is CVRSTIGYTGGGYGYTF. DNA for the CDR3: TGTGTCAGAAGCACTATAGGGTATACAGGGGGAGGCTATGGCTACACCTTC.

The rearrangement links TRBV10-3 to TRBJ1-1; TRBD1 matches at 7 bases. Germline loops: CDR1 ENHRY, CDR2 SYGVKD. CDR3 length: 18 amino acids. Losses at the gene ends were 0 bases for V and 1 base for J; bases not matched to a gene: 11. The CDR3 DNA is TGTGCCATCAGTGAGTCGTTCTTTTGGACAGGAGGGAACACTGAAGCTTTCTTT. As protein: CAISESFFWTGGNTEAFF.

The chain couples TRBV19 to TRBJ2-1; D unclear. Trimming took 0 bases from V and 8 from J, leaving 11 bases between them. Germline assignment: CDR1 LNHDA and CDR2 SQIVND (reference sequence). The CDR3 consists of 14 residues. The CDR3 DNA reads TGTGCCAGTAGTATAGACCCCCGTGAGGATGAGCAGTTCTTC. It encodes CASSIDPREDEQFF.

This chain connects TRBV4-1 to TRBJ1-4, with TRBD1 as a possible D gene (5 bases). The CDR3 consists of 15 residues. Germline V CDR1 and CDR2: MGHRA, YSYEKL. Trimming cost V 0 bases and J 10 bases, with 15 bases left between them. Written as DNA, the CDR3 is TGCGCCAGCAGCCAAGATGGGGCAGACAAGGGAAAACTGTTTTTT. Its translation: CASSQDGADKGKLFF.

The rearrangement joins TRBV30 to TRBJ1-2, with 8 bases fitting TRBD1. V lost 4 bases to trimming and J lost 3 bases; unmatched junction nucleotides: 4. This CDR3 contains 13 residues. Germline CDR1 is GTSNPN and CDR2 is SVGIG (reference sequence). CDR3 nucleotide sequence: TGTGCCTGGACCAGGACAGGGTACTATGGCTACACCTTC. Translated, it gives CAWTRTGYYGYTF. The whole variable domain, remainder taken from reference TRBV30 and TRBJ1-2, is SQTIHQWPATLVQPVGSPLSLECTVEGTSNPNLYWYRQAAGRGLQLLFYSVGIGQISSEVPQNLSASRPQDRQFILSSKKLLLSDSGFYLCAWTRTGYYGYTFGSGTRLTVV.

This clone has a handful of counts. V usage is TRBV27 and J usage is TRBJ2-7; 10 nucleotides line up with TRBD2. Germline V gene sequence: CDR1 MNHEY, CDR2 SMNVEV (reference sequence). This CDR3 comprises 18 residues. The V gene end was trimmed by 0 bases and the J gene end by 3 bases; junction bases not matched to a gene: 11. The CDR3 nucleotides read TGTGCCAGCAGTTTATCCGGCCCCAAACTAGCGGGATTCTACGAGCAGTACTTC. Protein product: CASSLSGPKLAGFYEQYF.

The count of this clone is one. The chain employs TRBV4-2 and TRBJ1-5, with 7 bases aligning to TRBD1. Per germline, CDR1 LGHNA and CDR2 YNFKEQ. This CDR3 has 15 amino acids. J was trimmed by 3 bases and V by 3 bases; bases with no gene match: 5. The CDR3 sequence is CASSQPGQFNQPQHF. In DNA, the CDR3 is TGTGCCAGCAGCCAGCCGGGACAGTTCAATCAGCCCCAGCATTTT.

The chain joins TRBV19 to TRBJ2-2; weak D call: TRBD2 (6 bases). CDR1 LNHDA and CDR2 SQIVND come from the germline V gene (reference sequence). The V end was cut by 10 bases, the J end by 7 bases, with 19 bases between. The CDR3 spans 14 residues. CDR3 loop: CATTRVGAGGELFF. CDR3 bases: TGTGCCACCACTCGGGTGGGAGCGGGCGGGGAGCTGTTTTTT.

The V and J genes are TRBV27 and TRBJ2-1, with a tentative D call TRBD2 (6 bases). The V end lost 3 bases, the J end lost 5 bases, and 11 bases lay between the germline ends. Germline loops: CDR1 MNHEY, CDR2 SMNVEV (reference sequence). The length of the CDR3 is 14 residues. CDR3 loop: CASSLASANNEQFF. The CDR3 DNA sequence: TGTGCCAGCAGTTTGGCTAGCGCGAACAATGAGCAGTTCTTC.

This chain uses TRBV18 with TRBJ1-1; TRBD1 agrees at 9 bases. CDR3 length: 18 residues. Germline V gives CDR1 KGHSH, CDR2 LQKENI. The V and J ends lost 1 base and 1 base, in that order; junction bases with no gene match: 10. As DNA, the CDR3 is TGTGCCAGCTCACCACTTGGGACAGGGAGAGGTGAGAACACTGAAGCTTTCTTT. Amino acids: CASSPLGTGRGENTEAFF. Looking up the rest from reference TRBV18 and TRBJ1-1 gives the full variable domain: NAGVMQNPRHLVRRRGQEARLRCSPMKGHSHVYWYRQLPEEGLKFMVYLQKENIIDESGMPKERFSAEFPKEGPSILRIQQVVRGDSAAYFCASSPLGTGRGENTEAFFGQGTRLTVV.

The V call is TRBV9, the J call TRBJ1-2, with TRBD1 identical over 7 bases. V lost 0 bases and J lost 4; bases outside the gene matches: 9. Germline CDR1 and CDR2: SGDLS and YYNGEE. This CDR3 region has 16 residues. CDR3 sequence (DNA): TGTGCCAGCAGCGTAGAAATGGGGACAGCGACCTATGGCTACACCTTC. This sequence encodes CASSVEMGTATYGYTF.

This clone was counted a few times. This chain connects TRBV10-1 to TRBJ1-2, with 7 bases identical to TRBD1. The CDR3 covers 15 residues. Germline V lookup: CDR1 WNHNN, CDR2 SYGVQD (reference sequence). V dropped 2 bases and J dropped 4; count of bases not matched to a gene: 7. The CDR3 DNA is TGCGCCAGCAGTGAGAACAGGGGTTCGTTCTATGGCTACACCTTC. Its protein is CASSENRGSFYGYTF.

This clone was counted once. CDR3 region: CASSDEASGGTDTQYF. The CDR3 region has the DNA TGTGCCAGCAGCGACGAGGCTAGCGGGGGAACAGATACGCAGTATTTT. The chain is built from TRBV5-6 and TRBJ2-3; TRBD2 aligns across 10 bases. The junction had 8 bases not matched to a gene; V was cut back by 4 bases and J by 3 bases. The germline CDR1 and CDR2 sequences are SGHDT and YYEEEE. The CDR3 has 16 residues.

The V and J genes are TRBV27 and TRBJ2-7; D unresolved. The germline V and J ends were trimmed by 3 bases and 3 bases, with 12 bases remaining between them. Germline CDR1 is MNHEY and CDR2 is SMNVEV (reference sequence). The CDR3 contains 14 residues. The DNA for the CDR3 is TGTGCCAGCAGTTTCAGTGGGCGTAGCTACGAGCAGTACTTC. Residues: CASSFSGRSYEQYF.

The genes are TRBV2 and TRBJ1-5; perhaps TRBD1 as D (5 bases). Germline V gives CDR1 SNHLY, CDR2 FYNNEI. This CDR3 comprises 13 residues. Deletions cut 6 bases from V and 2 bases from J, with 8 bases between. The CDR3 protein is CASRGLGNQPQHF. The CDR3 nucleotides read TGTGCCAGCAGGGGGCTTGGCAATCAGCCCCAGCATTTT.

This chain connects TRBV9 to TRBJ2-5, with 7 bases identical to TRBD2. CDR1 and CDR2 from the germline V gene are SGDLS and YYNGEE. This CDR3 has 17 residues. The J segment lost 4 bases and the V segment lost 0 bases, leaving 12 bases of the junction unmatched. In DNA, the CDR3 is TGTGCCAGCAGCGTAGACCCAAACGGGGGGTTGAGAGAGACCCAGTACTTC. Protein: CASSVDPNGGLRETQYF.